This TCR beta chain was recovered during a study of early T cells in non-severe SARS-CoV-2 infection. Background on the study: RNA in bulk from unsorted whole blood was sequenced, and chains were unpaired. General study results and limits: A preference for anti-spike CD8 responses marked VDJdb matching, which missed private and CD4 specificities.

This clonotype appeared many times. The antigen remains unidentified. One junction end does not reproduce the germline sequence, and a read error may be involved. Germline values: CDR1 LGHNA, CDR2 YSLEER. This CDR3 is 15 amino acids long. As part of library construction, unique molecular identifiers were attached to individual cDNA molecules. TCRdb itself ran the 5' RACE reads through MiXCR, one entry per CDR3 protein. The sample yields some 66,000 distinct CDR3 sequences, under 15% seen once. Sequenced material: whole blood. The genes are TRBV4-3 and TRBJ2-5; D is perhaps TRBD1 (6 bases). The source is an adult who was a healthcare worker with PCR-confirmed SARS-CoV-2 infection or an uninfected control (not recorded which). CDR3 sequence reads: CASSKDTGSGETQYF. CDR3 nucleotides: TGCGCCAGCAGCAAAGATACAGGGTCAGGGGAGACCCAGTACTTC.